This note documents a single T cell receptor beta chain sequence. Its antigen is unidentified. J lost 5 bases, V lost 6 bases, and 6 bases had no gene match. This CDR3 contains 14 residues. The germline V gene encodes CDR1 LNHDA and CDR2 SQIVND (reference sequence). Profiled with immunoSEQ multiplex PCR; TCRdb holds only in-frame clones, not every one. The sample shows more than 300,000 clones, about nine tenths of them seen only once. The data originate from a study of cytomegalovirus exposure and HLA in healthy donors. Study outcomes and limitations: Associated with cytomegalovirus, according to the listing, were around 160 TCR beta chains. The finding came from a later analysis; first-cohort TCR clusters tended to co-occur in the roughly 110 validation repertoires. The CMV antigen specificity of a few CMV-associated chains was confirmed through in vitro analysis. With high specificity and sensitivity, the classifier reportedly diagnosed cytomegalovirus status.

This TCR derives from a woman aged 18-35 years in good health and CMV-seronegative. The specimen was PBMCs. This rearrangement joins TRBV19 to TRBJ2-1; 8 nucleotides align to TRBD2. The CDR3, as DNA: TGTGCCAGTAGCCCGACTAGCGTTAACAATGAGCAGTTCTTC. As protein: CASSPTSVNNEQFF.